Presented here are 30 T cell receptor beta chains from one specimen sequenced in a study of CXCR3-negative and CXCR3-positive naive CD8 T cells. Libraries of TRB cDNA were made by 5' RACE and carried UMIs. TCRdb re-called the 5' RACE reads and catalogs CDR3 proteins one per entry, DNA excluded. This sample contains about 53,000 distinct CDR3 sequences. The sample consisted of naive CXCR3- CD8+ T cells from blood. The subset was: CD45RO-CCR7+CD27+CD95- naive CD8+ T cells lacking CXCR3 (TNR3-). The receptors come from a human donor in good health. Some clones in this sample may be carry-over from other donors' samples.

The gene calls are TRBV18 and TRBJ2-7; TCRdb's D gene call, TRBD1, goes unchecked for lack of DNA. Germline V gives CDR1 KGHSH, CDR2 LQKENI. The CDR3 has 16 amino acids. The CDR3 spells CASSLQPRDRDPEQYF.

The genes are TRBV11-2 and TRBJ1-2; lacking DNA, the TRBD1 call made by TCRdb goes unchecked. CDR1 SGHAT and CDR2 FQNNGV come from the germline V gene. This CDR3 has 17 amino acids. Here the CDR3 reads CASSLGGGAAENYGYTF.

V is TRBV20-1 and J is TRBJ2-7; absent DNA, TCRdb's TRBD1 call cannot be checked. Germline-derived CDR1 and CDR2 are DFQATT and SNEGSKA (reference sequence). The CDR3 is 14 residues long. The CDR3: CSPQGRDGSYEQYF.

V usage is TRBV2 and J usage is TRBJ2-1; TCRdb returns TRBD2, unconfirmable since there is no DNA. The CDR3 has 17 residues. Germline-derived CDR1 and CDR2 are SNHLY and FYNNEI. The CDR3 is CASSEGGRKSSYNEQFF.

The CDR3 here is CASRGGAHSYEQYF. The chain is built from TRBV27 and TRBJ2-7; absent DNA, TCRdb's TRBD2 call cannot be checked. CDR3 length: 14 residues. Germline CDR1 and CDR2: MNHEY and SMNVEV (reference sequence).

The chain combines TRBV12-3 or TRBV12-4 with TRBJ2-3; TCRdb reports TRBD1, a call that lacks DNA to check it against. The CDR3 length is 17 residues. CDR3 sequence reads: CASGNQGRGTSTDTQYF.

This chain uses TRBV12-3 or TRBV12-4 with TRBJ2-5; the D gene TCRdb calls, TRBD2, cannot be checked with no DNA. This CDR3 has 16 amino acids. The chain's CDR3 is CASSSPSSGPQETQYF.

The gene calls are TRBV28 and TRBJ1-1. CDR1 and CDR2 from the germline V gene are MDHEN and SYDVKM. The CDR3 has 15 amino acids. CDR3 in amino acids: CASSFHGYLNTEAFF.

This rearrangement joins TRBV5-1 to TRBJ2-2. The germline CDR1 and CDR2 sequences are SGHRS and YFSETQ. The CDR3 is 15 residues long. CDR3 protein: CASSLETQWTGELFF.

This chain uses TRBV7-2 with TRBJ2-5; TCRdb reports TRBD1, a call that lacks DNA to check it against. Germline CDR1 reads SGHTA; CDR2 reads FQGNSA. This CDR3 contains 14 residues. CDR3 protein: CASSFGPLQETQYF. The variable domain in full, completed from reference TRBV7-2 and TRBJ2-5, reads GAGVSQSPSNKVTEKGKDVELRCDPISGHTALYWYRQSLGQGLEFLIYFQGNSAPDKSGLPSDRFSAERTGGSVSTLTIQRTQQEDSAVYLCASSFGPLQETQYFGPGTRLLVL.

The V call is TRBV19, the J call TRBJ2-1. This CDR3 region has 13 residues. In germline, CDR1 is LNHDA, CDR2 SQIVND (reference sequence). The CDR3 protein is CAVSRSSYNEQFF. The full variable domain, its missing parts supplied by reference TRBV19 and TRBJ2-1, is DGGITQSPKYLFRKEGQNVTLSCEQNLNHDAMYWYRQDPGQGLRLIYYSQIVNDFQKGDIAEGYSVSREKKESFPLTVTSAQKNPTAFYLCAVSRSSYNEQFFGPGTRLTVL.

CDR3 protein: CASSTAGMGNEQYF. V usage is TRBV7-2 and J usage is TRBJ2-7; TCRdb's D gene call, TRBD1, goes unchecked for lack of DNA. Germline V gene sequence: CDR1 SGHTA, CDR2 FQGNSA. This CDR3 region has 14 residues.

This chain uses TRBV29-1 with TRBJ1-2; TCRdb proposes TRBD1, but this gene call is untestable without DNA. The CDR3 covers 14 residues. Per germline, CDR1 SQVTM and CDR2 ANQGSEA. The CDR3 spells CSVEGTGGVYGYTF.

This sequence joins TRBV6-1 and TRBJ2-2; TCRdb returns TRBD1, unconfirmable since there is no DNA. CDR3 length equals 14 residues. Germline-derived CDR1 and CDR2 are MNHNS and SASEGT. The CDR3 loop is CASSEVPVAGELFF.

CDR3 region: CASSGVIQPQHF. The J gene is TRBJ1-5, the V gene TRBV28; TCRdb calls TRBD1, which cannot be checked without DNA. Germline V gives CDR1 MDHEN, CDR2 SYDVKM. This CDR3 is 12 amino acids long. The variable domain in full, completed from reference TRBV28 and TRBJ1-5, reads DVKVTQSSRYLVKRTGEKVFLECVQDMDHENMFWYRQDPGLGLRLIYFSYDVKMKEKGDIPEGYSVSREKKERFSLILESASTNQTSMYLCASSGVIQPQHFGDGTRLSIL.

This chain connects TRBV7-2 to TRBJ1-1. Looked up from germline, CDR1 is SGHTA and CDR2 is FQGNSA. CDR3 size: 11 residues. This chain's CDR3 is CASSLVSEAFF.

The V call is TRBV29-1, the J call TRBJ2-3; no DNA is available, so the TRBD2 call from TCRdb remains unchecked. CDR3 length: 14 amino acids. Germline V gene lookup returns CDR1 SQVTM and CDR2 ANQGSEA. Here the CDR3 reads CSSPSGGITDTQYF.

The chain is built from TRBV5-6 and TRBJ2-2; TCRdb's D call, TRBD2, is unchecked because there is no DNA. Germline V gene data show CDR1 as SGHDT and CDR2 as YYEEEE. The CDR3 runs to 15 residues. CDR3 amino acids: CASSSMEGLAGELFF.

V usage is TRBV7-3 and J usage is TRBJ2-1; the D call of TRBD2 rests on TCRdb alone, since no DNA is present to check it. This CDR3 is 17 amino acids long. CDR1 is SGHTA and CDR2 is FQGTGA in the germline V gene. The CDR3: CASSHHTPSGGINEQFF.

This chain connects TRBV7-9 to TRBJ2-5; the TCRdb call, TRBD1, lacks DNA for checking. The germline CDR1 and CDR2 sequences are SEHNR and FQNEAQ (reference sequence). The CDR3 loop spans 14 amino acids. The CDR3 here is CASSSYWAEETQYF. The full variable domain, with the rest looked up from reference TRBV7-9 and TRBJ2-5, is DTGVSQNPRHKITKRGQNVTFRCDPISEHNRLYWYRQTLGQGPEFLTYFQNEAQLEKSRLLSDRFSAERPKGSFSTLEIQRTEQGDSAMYLCASSSYWAEETQYFGPGTRLLVL.

The chain is built from TRBV7-3 and TRBJ2-1; absent DNA, TCRdb's TRBD1 call cannot be checked. The CDR3 runs to 15 residues. Germline V CDR1 and CDR2: SGHTA, FQGTGA. The CDR3 protein is CASSFRGDIYNEQFF.

The chain employs TRBV9 and TRBJ2-5. From germline, CDR1 is SGDLS and CDR2 YYNGEE. This CDR3 comprises 13 residues. The CDR3 region is CASSEDNQETQYF.

The chain joins TRBV25-1 to TRBJ1-1; absent DNA, TCRdb's TRBD1 call cannot be checked. The germline V gene encodes CDR1 MGHDK and CDR2 SYGVNS. This CDR3 region has 15 residues. The CDR3: CASSDTMGLNTEAFF. The full variable domain, in which reference TRBV25-1 and TRBJ1-1 provide the parts outside the CDR3, is EADIYQTPRYLVIGTGKKITLECSQTMGHDKMYWYQQDPGMELHLIHYSYGVNSTEKGDLSSESTVSRIRTEHFPLTLESARPSHTSQYLCASSDTMGLNTEAFFGQGTRLTVV.

The chain joins TRBV6-2 or TRBV6-3 to TRBJ2-7. The CDR3 has 12 amino acids. Germline assignment: CDR1 MNHEY and CDR2 SVGEGT. CDR3 in amino acids: CASSPTIYEQYF.

The chain combines TRBV6-5 with TRBJ2-1; TCRdb returns TRBD1, unconfirmable since there is no DNA. The CDR3 contains 13 residues. Germline V gene sequence: CDR1 MNHEY, CDR2 SVGAGI. The CDR3 is CASSSTGGNEQFF.

The chain employs TRBV27 and TRBJ2-5; TCRdb's assignment of TRBD1 cannot be checked, as there is no DNA. CDR3 length: 12 residues. Germline lookup yields CDR1 MNHEY and CDR2 SMNVEV (reference sequence). This CDR3 reads CASRDILETQYF.

The V and J genes are TRBV5-6 and TRBJ2-5. This CDR3 is 19 amino acids long. The germline V gene has CDR1 SGHDT and CDR2 YYEEEE. The CDR3 reads CASSSPEIMEYSVRETQYF.

The rearrangement joins TRBV9 to TRBJ1-1. Germline assignment: CDR1 SGDLS and CDR2 YYNGEE. The CDR3 contains 14 residues. CDR3: CASSVSGVSTEAFF.

CDR3 in amino acids: CSVEEVASGGGSGELFF. This chain uses TRBV29-1 with TRBJ2-2; TCRdb picks TRBD2, but there is no DNA to check that call. The CDR3 has 17 residues. Germline V gene sequence: CDR1 SQVTM, CDR2 ANQGSEA.

CDR3 loop: CASSQVRVTQLEQYF. This chain links TRBV4-3 with TRBJ2-7; absent DNA, TCRdb's TRBD1 call cannot be checked. This CDR3 has 15 residues. Germline-derived CDR1 and CDR2 are LGHNA and YSLEER.